The 20 T cell receptor beta chains listed next were all sequenced from one sample in a study of T cell changes during pregnancy in multiple sclerosis. Data came from immunoSEQ multiplex PCR; TCRdb stores just in-frame clones and leaves some out. In the table there are 40,000 to 55,000 clones, 85% to 90% of which are singletons. This material consisted of peripheral blood, taken in the first trimester of pregnancy. The receptor source for this set is a female donor in good health, enrolled as a control in a pregnancy study.

J is TRBJ1-5 and V is TRBV12-5; TRBD1 is a possible D gene (5 bases). This CDR3 has 17 amino acids. V was clipped by 0 bases and J by 0 bases, with 12 bases between them. Germline-derived CDR1 and CDR2 are LGHNT and FRNRAP. The CDR3 DNA sequence: TGTGCTAGTGGTTTGGTACGGGGGGGATATAGCAATCAGCCCCAGCATTTT. Residues: CASGLVRGGYSNQPQHF.

The chain carries TRBV5-1 and TRBJ2-7; 10 bases line up with TRBD1. This CDR3 contains 13 residues. The germline V gene has CDR1 SGHRS and CDR2 YFSETQ. Unmatched junction bases numbered 5, after V lost 4 bases and J lost 7 bases. In DNA form, the CDR3 reads TGCGCCAGCAGCACCGACAGGGGGCGGGAGCAGTACTTC. Translated, it gives CASSTDRGREQYF. The variable domain in full, with the rest retrieved from reference TRBV5-1 and TRBJ2-7, is KAGVTQTPRYLIKTRGQQVTLSCSPISGHRSVSWYQQTPGQGLQFLFEYFSETQRNKGNFPGRFSGRQFSNSRSEMNVSTLELGDSALYLCASSTDRGREQYFGPGTRLTVT.

The rearrangement links TRBV4-1 to TRBJ2-2; 9 positions agree with TRBD1. Germline V gives CDR1 MGHRA, CDR2 YSYEKL. The V gene end was trimmed by 1 base and the J gene end by 0 bases; junction bases not matched to a gene: 3. The length of the CDR3 is 17 residues. The CDR3 region has the DNA TGCGCCAGCAGCCAAGCTTACAGGGGGCCGAACACCGGGGAGCTGTTTTTT. Protein: CASSQAYRGPNTGELFF.

The chain carries TRBV5-8 and TRBJ1-2; 7 nucleotides match TRBD1. The trim removed 3 bases at V and 6 bases at J, leaving 5 bases unmatched. Germline-derived CDR1 and CDR2 are SGHTS and YDEGEE. The CDR3 length is 13 residues. The CDR3 nucleotides read TGTGCCAGCAGCTCTTCCGGGACAGATGGCTACACCTTC. As protein: CASSSSGTDGYTF.

The V call is TRBV7-2, the J call TRBJ2-1; TRBD1 is a possible D gene (5 bases). The germline V and J ends were trimmed by 3 bases and 8 bases, with 8 bases remaining between them. The germline CDR1 and CDR2 sequences are SGHTA and FQGNSA. This CDR3 spans 12 amino acids. The CDR3 coding sequence is TGTGCCAGCAGCTTTCCAGGGCATGAGCAGTTCTTC. As protein: CASSFPGHEQFF.

This chain connects TRBV19 to TRBJ1-5; 8 nucleotides align to TRBD1. With 4 bases clipped from V and 2 bases from J, the junction kept 10 bases outside the gene matches. This CDR3 comprises 17 residues. Per the germline V gene, CDR1 is LNHDA and CDR2 is SQIVND (reference sequence). CDR3 in amino acids: CASSTPSDRGGNQPQHF. The DNA for the CDR3 is TGTGCCAGTAGTACGCCCTCTGACAGGGGAGGCAATCAGCCCCAGCATTTT.

This clone has a single count. CDR3 residues: CASRWGRHNEQFF. DNA of the CDR3: TGCGCCAGCAGGTGGGGCCGACACAATGAGCAGTTCTTC. This chain links TRBV10-2 with TRBJ2-1, with D tentatively TRBD1 (5 bases). Looked up from germline, CDR1 is WSHSY and CDR2 is SAAADI. The CDR3 has 13 amino acids. The V end was cut by 6 bases, the J end by 5 bases, with 11 bases between.

The chain couples TRBV28 to TRBJ2-4, with 10 nucleotides matching TRBD2. The ends lost 2 bases at V and 1 base at J; junction bases unmatched: 8. In germline, CDR1 is MDHEN, CDR2 SYDVKM. The CDR3 spans 18 residues. This CDR3 is CASSLAASGGGAKNIQYF. The DNA for the CDR3 is TGTGCCAGCAGTTTAGCGGCTAGCGGGGGAGGGGCCAAAAACATTCAGTACTTC. Using reference TRBV28 and TRBJ2-4 for the parts outside the CDR3, the full variable domain is DVKVTQSSRYLVKRTGEKVFLECVQDMDHENMFWYRQDPGLGLRLIYFSYDVKMKEKGDIPEGYSVSREKKERFSLILESASTNQTSMYLCASSLAASGGGAKNIQYFGAGTRLSVL.

J is TRBJ2-3 and V is TRBV15, with TRBD2 as a possible D gene (7 bases). With 1 base removed from V and 8 bases from J, the gap between germline ends came to 13 bases. Germline V gives CDR1 LNHNV, CDR2 YYDKDF (reference sequence). The CDR3 runs to 14 residues. Here the CDR3 reads CATSRAGGRGTQYF. Here the CDR3 DNA reads TGTGCCACCAGCAGAGCGGGGGGCCGGGGTACGCAGTATTTT.

The J gene is TRBJ2-7, the V gene TRBV10-3; D perhaps matches TRBD1 (5 bases). Deletions cut 8 bases from V and 8 bases from J, with 13 bases between. The CDR3 has 11 residues. CDR1 is ENHRY, CDR2 SYGVKD, per germline. CDR3 protein: CAIGTGPQQYF. The CDR3 DNA is TGTGCCATCGGAACAGGCCCCCAGCAGTACTTC.

The V call is TRBV4-2, the J call TRBJ2-5; no clear D. This CDR3 is 14 amino acids long. Germline values: CDR1 LGHNA, CDR2 YNFKEQ. Deletions cut 3 bases from V and 5 bases from J, with 13 bases between. The CDR3 bases are TGTGCCAGCAGCCATGGCCCCCTCCCCGAGACCCAGTACTTC. Protein sequence: CASSHGPLPETQYF.

The V call is TRBV21-1, the J call TRBJ2-7; the table gives TRBD2 as D, unverified against the DNA. TRBV21-1 is noted as a pseudogene. The CDR3 is 20 residues long. CDR3 protein: CASSSWLAGAHLQPDYEQYF. CDR3 nucleotides: TGTGCCAGCAGCAGTTGGCTAGCGGGGGCCCACTTACAACCCGACTACGAGCAGTACTTC.

The chain joins TRBV5-1 to TRBJ2-5; 9 positions match TRBD2. The CDR3 totals 17 residues. V dropped 1 base and J dropped 2; count of bases not matched to a gene: 9. Per germline, CDR1 SGHRS and CDR2 YFSETQ. The CDR3 spells CASSLFLAGWEQETQYF. Written as DNA, the CDR3 is TGCGCCAGCAGCTTGTTTCTAGCGGGGTGGGAGCAAGAGACCCAGTACTTC.

The chain links TRBV21-1 to TRBJ1-4; the table's D call TRBD1 went unverified against the DNA. TRBV21-1 is an annotated pseudogene. The CDR3 sequence is 14 residues long. In DNA form, the CDR3 reads TGTGCCAGCCCCGGGGACAGGAAAAGGGAAAAACTGTTTTTT. Its protein is CASPGDRKREKLFF.

This rearrangement joins TRBV6-1 to TRBJ2-7, with a possible D match to TRBD1 (6 bases). Germline CDR1 is MNHNS and CDR2 is SASEGT. The CDR3 is 15 amino acids. V was cut by 8 bases and J by 3 bases, with 20 bases left in between. The CDR3 DNA reads as TGTGCCAGCTCGCTCCCTACAGGGATGATCTACGAGCAGTACTTC. This gives the protein CASSLPTGMIYEQYF.

About this clone: The same CDR3 is also encoded by other DNA sequences in this sample. The chain is built from TRBV18 and TRBJ2-5; D gene ambiguous. The V gene lost 2 bases and the J gene lost 2 bases, with 6 bases spanning the gap. CDR1 is KGHSH and CDR2 is LQKENI in the germline V gene. The CDR3 totals 13 residues. CDR3 DNA: TGTGCCAGCTCACCAGCCGGGCAAGAGACCCAGTACTTC. Its protein product is CASSPAGQETQYF.

This chain links TRBV2 with TRBJ2-3; possible D gene TRBD2, 7 bases. CDR3 length equals 15 residues. The germline V and J ends were trimmed by 6 bases and 0 bases, with 13 bases remaining between them. The germline gives CDR1 SNHLY, CDR2 FYNNEI. The CDR3 sequence: CASSKGGGSTDTQYF. Here the CDR3 DNA reads TGTGCCAGCAGCAAGGGGGGGGGAAGCACAGATACGCAGTATTTT. The whole variable domain, filled in from reference TRBV2 and TRBJ2-3, reads EPEVTQTPSHQVTQMGQEVILRCVPISNHLYFYWYRQILGQKVEFLVSFYNNEISEKSEIFDDQFSVERPDGSNFTLKIRSTKLEDSAMYFCASSKGGGSTDTQYFGPGTRLTVL.

Only one count was recorded for this clone. The chain is built from TRBV4-1 and TRBJ2-5; 7 nucleotides match TRBD2. V lost 5 bases, J lost 2 bases, and 5 bases stayed unmatched. The germline V gene has CDR1 MGHRA and CDR2 YSYEKL. This CDR3 comprises 14 residues. The CDR3 DNA reads as TGCGCCAGCAGCATGGGGGGGAAACAAGAGACCCAGTACTTC. Its translation: CASSMGGKQETQYF.

V is TRBV7-9 and J is TRBJ2-1, with 8 positions matching TRBD2. Per the germline V gene, CDR1 is SEHNR and CDR2 is FQNEAQ (reference sequence). CDR3 size: 15 residues. Trimming at V came to 5 bases and at J to 2 bases, leaving 5 bases not matched to a gene. The CDR3 loop reads CASSRTSGAYNEQFF. The CDR3, as DNA: TGTGCCAGCAGCCGAACTAGCGGCGCCTACAATGAGCAGTTCTTC.

This chain joins TRBV19 and TRBJ1-2; 11 bases align to TRBD1. Germline V gene data show CDR1 as LNHDA and CDR2 as SQIVND (reference sequence). The CDR3 runs to 18 residues. After removal of 5 bases from V and 4 bases from J, the junction contained 15 bases not matched to a gene. The CDR3 here is CASSPDRTGGAEGYGYTF. DNA of the CDR3: TGTGCCAGTAGTCCCGACCGGACAGGGGGCGCCGAAGGCTATGGCTACACCTTC.